This passage covers 16 T cell receptor beta chains from one sample sequenced in a study of blood T cells in healthy people across ages. A second PCR of 7 to 11 cycles used a sample-barcoded 5' primer and a J-beta primer mix. Each CDR3 protein gets one entry after TCRdb re-called the 5' RACE reads with MiXCR. The sample includes some 560,000 distinct CDR3 sequences, roughly a quarter of them seen just once. This sample also belongs to another study, concerning T cells of mothers and their children.

The material sequenced was blood. These receptors all come from a boy younger than 10 in good health.

This clonotype was found a few times. The V gene is TRBV4-3, the J gene TRBJ2-5, with 8 nucleotides matching TRBD2. The J call may be wrong; the DNA end is better matched by TRBJ2-1. Per the germline V gene, CDR1 is LGHNA and CDR2 is YSLEER. This CDR3 has 16 amino acids. CDR3 DNA: TGCGCCAGCAGCCAAGAAGGGGCGGGAGGCCACAATGAGCAGTTCTTC. Translated: CASSQEGAGGHNEQFF.

J is TRBJ1-5 and V is TRBV5-6; possibly TRBD1 for D (5 bases). The ends were cut back, 7 bases at V and 2 bases at J, with 13 bases in the middle. This CDR3 is built from 14 residues. Germline CDR1 SGHDT, CDR2 YYEEEE. CDR3 coding DNA: TGTGCCAGCCACCGGGGGTCGGGCAATCAGCCCCAGCATTTT. It translates to CASHRGSGNQPQHF.

This clonotype has just a few counts. This chain uses TRBV15 with TRBJ2-5, with 8 bases fitting TRBD2. The J call may be faulty, since TRBJ2-7 better matches the DNA end. The CDR3 runs to 14 residues. Per germline, CDR1 LNHNV and CDR2 YYDKDF (reference sequence). CDR3 protein: CATSRTSWGYEQYF. The CDR3 DNA follows: TGTGCCACCAGCCGGACTAGCTGGGGATACGAGCAGTACTTC.

Concerning this clonotype itself: One end of the junction is discordant with germline, which a read error may explain. J is TRBJ2-5 and V is TRBV9; D might be TRBD1 (7 bases). The DNA end favors TRBJ2-7, so the J call may be wrong. Germline CDR1 is SGDLS and CDR2 is YYNGEE. This CDR3 has 15 amino acids. CDR3 sequence: CAGSVSTGEVYEQYF. DNA for the CDR3: TGTGCCGGCAGCGTAAGCACAGGGGAGGTCTACGAGCAGTACTTC.

This clonotype was picked up a small number of times. J is TRBJ2-2 and V is TRBV20-1; TRBD2 aligns across 10 bases. The CDR3 runs to 14 residues. J lost 7 bases, V lost 5 bases, and 7 bases had no gene match. Per germline, CDR1 DFQATT and CDR2 SNEGSKA (reference sequence). The CDR3 bases are TGCAGTGCTGCCTCGGGACTAGCGAGCGGGGAGCTGTTTTTT. It is translated as CSAASGLASGELFF.

The chain recombines TRBV28 with TRBJ2-5; 14 nucleotides match TRBD2. Judging by the DNA end, TRBJ2-1 fits better; the J call may be wrong. This CDR3 contains 22 residues. Per germline, CDR1 MDHEN and CDR2 SYDVKM. The CDR3 region is CASSQPPGTSGSAVGPYNEQFF. The DNA for the CDR3 is TGTGCCAGCAGTCAACCCCCCGGGACTAGCGGGAGTGCCGTGGGGCCCTACAATGAGCAGTTCTTC.

This clonotype was observed a handful of times. The chain combines TRBV15 with TRBJ2-5; a weak D match, TRBD2 (5 bases). Germline V gene sequence: CDR1 LNHNV, CDR2 YYDKDF (reference sequence). The CDR3 has 12 amino acids. V was shortened by 3 bases and J by 11 bases, with 13 bases between the two germline ends. CDR3 coding DNA: TGTGCCACCAGCAGTGACTCTGGCGGGCAGTACTTC. Translating it yields CATSSDSGGQYF.

This clonotype has a handful of counts. The chain recombines TRBV7-9 with TRBJ2-3, with no clear D. The CDR3 loop spans 16 amino acids. From germline, CDR1 is SEHNR and CDR2 FQNEAQ (reference sequence). Trimming took off 0 bases at V and 0 bases at J, with 10 bases between the two ends. The chain's CDR3 is CASSLAFLRSTDTQYF. For the CDR3, the DNA is TGTGCCAGCAGCTTAGCGTTCCTAAGGAGCACAGATACGCAGTATTTT.

This clonotype has a handful of counts. The chain recombines TRBV27 with TRBJ2-1; 11 nucleotides match TRBD2. V gave up 3 bases and J gave up 8 bases; unmatched junction bases: 6. The CDR3 has 15 residues. Germline CDR1 MNHEY, CDR2 SMNVEV (reference sequence). In DNA form, the CDR3 reads TGTGCCAGCAGTTTGTCACTAGCGGGGGTCTATGAGCAGTTCTTC. Protein: CASSLSLAGVYEQFF.

Only a few counts were recorded for this clonotype. The chain is built from TRBV12-3 or TRBV12-4 and TRBJ1-1, with D hard to call. The CDR3 sequence is 13 residues long. V was pared by 5 bases and J by 0 bases, with 7 bases between. The CDR3 DNA is TGTGCCAGCAGTCCGTGGGTGAACACTGAAGCTTTCTTT. Translating gives CASSPWVNTEAFF.

Concerning this clonotype: At one end, the junction sequence differs from germline, possibly due to a read error. V gene TRBV20-1 combines with J gene TRBJ2-5; a weak D match, TRBD2 (5 bases). Per germline, CDR1 DFQATT and CDR2 SNEGSKA (reference sequence). The CDR3 covers 13 residues. The CDR3: CSARVRLANERFF. The CDR3 DNA is TGCAGTGCTAGAGTCCGGCTCGCAAATGAGCGGTTCTTC.

The J gene is TRBJ2-2, the V gene TRBV18; D gene unclear. Trimming pared 2 bases from V and 4 bases from J, leaving 8 bases between. Germline-derived CDR1 and CDR2 are KGHSH and LQKENI. The CDR3 extends over 14 amino acids. The CDR3 coding sequence is TGTGCCAGCTCACCAGTCCCCCTCACCGGGGAGCTGTTTTTT. This sequence encodes CASSPVPLTGELFF. Using reference TRBV18 and TRBJ2-2 for the parts outside the CDR3, the full variable domain is NAGVMQNPRHLVRRRGQEARLRCSPMKGHSHVYWYRQLPEEGLKFMVYLQKENIIDESGMPKERFSAEFPKEGPSILRIQQVVRGDSAAYFCASSPVPLTGELFFGEGSRLTVL.

The CDR3 sequence: CSVEERQGLGYTF. The DNA of the CDR3 is TGCAGCGTTGAAGAACGACAGGGGCTGGGCTACACCTTC. The chain couples TRBV29-1 to TRBJ1-2; TRBD1 matches 8 bases. Germline-derived CDR1 and CDR2 are SQVTM and ANQGSEA. V shed 0 bases, J shed 8 bases, and the junction held 5 bases outside the gene matches. CDR3 length equals 13 residues.

This clonotype was counted ten times or more. This chain joins TRBV7-9 and TRBJ2-1; D call uncertain. V lost 3 bases, J lost 5 bases, and 5 bases lay in between. Per the germline V gene, CDR1 is SEHNR and CDR2 is FQNEAQ (reference sequence). The CDR3 extends over 12 amino acids. CDR3 loop: CASSLSDNEQFF. CDR3 DNA sequence: TGTGCCAGCAGCTTGTCTGACAATGAGCAGTTCTTC.

The chain combines TRBV14 with TRBJ2-1; D is uncertain. Germline CDR1 and CDR2: SGHDN and FVKESK. Deletions cut 1 base from V and 5 bases from J, with 12 bases between. The CDR3 sequence is 15 residues long. This chain's CDR3 is CASSQVMDPDNEQFF. The CDR3 DNA reads TGTGCCAGCAGCCAAGTCATGGACCCTGACAATGAGCAGTTCTTC.

This clonotype was observed a few times. V and J are TRBV7-9 and TRBJ1-2, with 8 bases lining up with TRBD1. Looked up from germline, CDR1 is SEHNR and CDR2 is FQNEAQ (reference sequence). The ends lost 1 base at V and 8 bases at J; junction bases unmatched: 6. CDR3 length: 14 amino acids. The chain's CDR3 is CASSLGQGLGGYTF. CDR3 sequence (DNA): TGTGCCAGCAGCTTAGGACAGGGGCTCGGGGGCTACACCTTC.